This TCR beta chain originates from a study of tumor-infiltrating lymphocytes in localized non-small cell lung cancer. Study in general: The cohort mixed smokers and never-smokers, several histologies, and some post-neoadjuvant-chemotherapy samples. From each patient, both tumor and uninvolved lung, non-adjacent to tumor, were sampled. Study results and limitations: Tumors had more T cell infiltration than uninvolved lung, per TCRbeta sequencing and CD3 counts.

The repertoire was sequenced with immunoSEQ multiplex PCR; TCRdb's copy has only in-frame clones and lacks some. Here the sample spans over 7,500 clones, about 80% being singletons. Trimming took 0 bases from V and 4 from J; bases not matched to a gene: 6. Germline V CDR1 and CDR2: SGDLS, YYNGEE. This CDR3 region has 17 residues. This clone was detected a few times. Antigen: not known. Material for sequencing was uninvolved lung tissue not adjacent to the tumor. This clonotype was sampled from a human donor with non-small cell lung cancer. The chain combines TRBV9 with TRBJ2-1; 11 nucleotides agree with TRBD2. The CDR3 region is CASSVGVAGGPYNEQFF. In DNA, the CDR3 is TGTGCCAGCAGCGTAGGTGTAGCGGGGGGGCCGTACAATGAGCAGTTCTTC.